This T cell receptor beta chain was found in a study of blood T cells in healthy people across ages. This clonotype was counted a few times. Primers used in a second PCR of roughly 6 to 11 cycles were a sample-barcoded 5' primer and a J-beta primer mix. TCRdb reprocessed the 5' RACE reads via MiXCR and lists one record per CDR3 protein. The sample records 550,000 to 650,000 distinct CDR3 sequences, roughly a quarter being singletons. The same sample was also studied in work on T cells of mothers and their children.

The sequencing sample was made of blood. The clonotype originates from a boy aged 2 to 10 in good health.

The CDR3 region is CSASSGVEQYF. In DNA, the CDR3 is TGCAGTGCTAGTTCAGGGGTCGAGCAGTACTTC. J is TRBJ2-5 and V is TRBV20-1, with D perhaps matching TRBD1 (6 bases). The end of the DNA fits TRBJ2-7 better, so the J call may be wrong. Germline loops: CDR1 DFQATT, CDR2 SNEGSKA (reference sequence). CDR3 length: 11 amino acids.